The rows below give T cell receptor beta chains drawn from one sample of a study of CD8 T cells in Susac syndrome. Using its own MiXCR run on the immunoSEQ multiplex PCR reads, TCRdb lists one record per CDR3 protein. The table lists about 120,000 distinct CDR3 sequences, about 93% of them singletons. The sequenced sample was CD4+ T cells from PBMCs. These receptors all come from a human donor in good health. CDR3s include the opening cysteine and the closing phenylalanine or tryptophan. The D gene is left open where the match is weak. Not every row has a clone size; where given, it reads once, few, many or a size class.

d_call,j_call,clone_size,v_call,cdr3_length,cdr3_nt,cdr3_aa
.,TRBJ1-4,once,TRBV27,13,TGTGCCAGCAGTATCACCCGCGGGGGAAAACTGTTTTTT,CASSITRGGKLFF
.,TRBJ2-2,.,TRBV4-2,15,TGTGCCAGTAAATCCTCTCAGGGCTCCACCGGGGAGCTGTTTTTT,CASKSSQGSTGELFF
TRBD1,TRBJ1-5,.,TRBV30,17,TGTGCCTGGAGCGCGGACAGGGGGCTTTATAGCAATCAGCCCCAGCATTTT,CAWSADRGLYSNQPQHF
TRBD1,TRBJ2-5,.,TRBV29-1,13,TGCAGCGTTGAAGGACAGGGTGAAGAGACCCAGTACTTC,CSVEGQGEETQYF
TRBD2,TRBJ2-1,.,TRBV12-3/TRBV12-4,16,TGTGCCAGCAGTTTAGTGGCGGGAGGGAAATATGGTGAGCAGTTCTTC,CASSLVAGGKYGEQFF
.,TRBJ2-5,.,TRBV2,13,TGTGCCAGCAGTGGGCAGGGAGAAGAGACCCAGTACTTC,CASSGQGEETQYF
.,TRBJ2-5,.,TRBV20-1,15,TGCAGTGCTAGAGACGAGTATCGAAGCCGAGAGACCCAGTACTTC,CSARDEYRSRETQYF
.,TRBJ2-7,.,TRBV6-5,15,TGTGCCAGCAGTTACTCGACTGGACGACCCTACGAGCAGTACTTC,CASSYSTGRPYEQYF
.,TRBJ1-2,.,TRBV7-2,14,TGTGCCAGCAGCTCTGGGACGGAGAACTATGGCTACACCTTC,CASSSGTENYGYTF
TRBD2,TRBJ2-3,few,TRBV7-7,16,TGTGCTAGCAGCTTGGGAACTAGCGGGAGGCCAGATACGCAGTATTTT,CASSLGTSGRPDTQYF
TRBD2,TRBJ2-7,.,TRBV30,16,TGTGCCTGGAGTGGGGGGACTAGCGGGAGACCCTACGAGCAGTACTTC,CAWSGGTSGRPYEQYF
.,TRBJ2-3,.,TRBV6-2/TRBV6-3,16,TGTGCCAGCAGTTACGGTTTTGGAGTTCCCACAGATACGCAGTATTTT,CASSYGFGVPTDTQYF
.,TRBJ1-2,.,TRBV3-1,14,TGTGCCAGCAGCTCCCGCGGACACGACTATGGCTACACCTTC,CASSSRGHDYGYTF
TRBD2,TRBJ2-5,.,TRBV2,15,TGTGCCAGCACTCTCGTCGGACTAGCGGAAGAGACCCAGTACTTC,CASTLVGLAEETQYF
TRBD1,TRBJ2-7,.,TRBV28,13,TGTGCCAGCAGTACGGGACAGGGGAACGAGCAGTACTTC,CASSTGQGNEQYF
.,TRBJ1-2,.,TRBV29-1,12,TGCAGCTCTCGGGGCGAAGACTATGGCTACACCTTC,CSSRGEDYGYTF
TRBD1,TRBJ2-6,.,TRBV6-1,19,TGTGCCAGCAGTCCGACCCGGGGACAGGGGGCAACTGGGGCCAACGTCCTGACTTTC,CASSPTRGQGATGANVLTF
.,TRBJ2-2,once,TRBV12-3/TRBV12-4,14,TGTGCCAGCAGTTTCGAACATCACACCGGGGAGCTGTTTTTT,CASSFEHHTGELFF
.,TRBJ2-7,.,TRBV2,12,TGTGCCAGCAGTGGGATTTCCTACGAGCAGTACTTC,CASSGISYEQYF
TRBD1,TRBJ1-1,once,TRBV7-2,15,TGTGCCAGCAGCTTACGGGCAGGGGGAGGCGCTGAAGCTTTCTTT,CASSLRAGGGAEAFF
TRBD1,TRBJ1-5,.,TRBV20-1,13,TGCAGTGCTAGGGGGACAGGCAATCAGCCCCAGCATTTT,CSARGTGNQPQHF
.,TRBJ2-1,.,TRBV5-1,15,TGCGCCAGCAGCGCGGTGGGGGAACCATGGGATGAGCAGTTCTTC,CASSAVGEPWDEQFF
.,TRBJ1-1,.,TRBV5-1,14,TGCGCCAGCAGCTTGGCCCTGGGGGACACTGAAGCTTTCTTT,CASSLALGDTEAFF
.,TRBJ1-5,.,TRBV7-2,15,TGTGCCAGCAGCTTAGTACAGACTAACAATCAGCCCCAGCATTTT,CASSLVQTNNQPQHF
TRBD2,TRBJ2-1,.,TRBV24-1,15,TGTGCCACCAGTGTTCGGACTAGCGGGAGGAATGAGCAGTTCTTC,CATSVRTSGRNEQFF
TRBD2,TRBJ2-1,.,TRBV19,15,TGTGCCAGTAGTATAGCGGGAGGGTCCTACAATGAGCAGTTCTTC,CASSIAGGSYNEQFF
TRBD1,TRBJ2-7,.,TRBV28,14,TGTGCCAGCAGTTCCCCCGACAGGGTCCACGAGCAGTACTTC,CASSSPDRVHEQYF
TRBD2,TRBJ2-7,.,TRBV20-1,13,TGCAGTGCTAGACGGACTAGCTCCTACGAGCAGTACTTC,CSARRTSSYEQYF
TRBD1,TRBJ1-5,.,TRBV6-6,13,TGTGCCAGCAGTCCACAGGGGCATCAGCCCCAGCATTTT,CASSPQGHQPQHF
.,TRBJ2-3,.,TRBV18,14,TGTGCCAGCTCGCCGGGCGGCTACACAGATACGCAGTATTTT,CASSPGGYTDTQYF
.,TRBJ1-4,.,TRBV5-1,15,TGCGCCAGCAGCTCGGAACCCTCAACTAATGAAAAACTGTTTTTT,CASSSEPSTNEKLFF
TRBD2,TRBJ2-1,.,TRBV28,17,TGTGCCAGCAGTTTAGCTTATCTAGCGGGGGTTTACAATGAGCAGTTCTTC,CASSLAYLAGVYNEQFF
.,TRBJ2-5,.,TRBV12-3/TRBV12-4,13,TGTGCCAGCAGTCCTATCAAGGCGGAGACCCAGTACTTC,CASSPIKAETQYF
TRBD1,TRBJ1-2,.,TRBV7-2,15,TGTGCCAGCAGCCCAACAGGGGGCTTACAGTATGGCTACACCTTC,CASSPTGGLQYGYTF
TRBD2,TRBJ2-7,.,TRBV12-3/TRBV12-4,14,TGTGCCAGCAGAAGAGGACTAGCGCAGTACGAGCAGTACTTC,CASRRGLAQYEQYF
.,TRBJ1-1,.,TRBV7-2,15,TGTGCCAGCAGCCGCGGACCGTTCCTGAACACTGAAGCTTTCTTT,CASSRGPFLNTEAFF
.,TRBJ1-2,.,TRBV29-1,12,TGCAGCGTTGGACCTGAGGTGGATGGCTACACCTTC,CSVGPEVDGYTF
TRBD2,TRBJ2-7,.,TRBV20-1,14,TGCAGTGCTAGACCGGGACTATCAACCTACGAGCAGTACTTC,CSARPGLSTYEQYF
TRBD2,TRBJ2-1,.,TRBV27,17,TGTGCCAGCAGTTTACGGCCGGGACTAGCGGGTGGGGGTGAGCAGTTCTTC,CASSLRPGLAGGGEQFF
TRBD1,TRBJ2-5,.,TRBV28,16,TGTGCCAGCAGCGAAGCCGGGACAGGGGATCAAGAGACCCAGTACTTC,CASSEAGTGDQETQYF
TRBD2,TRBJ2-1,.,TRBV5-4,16,TGTGCCAGCAGCTTGGCTGGGACTAGGGCTCTGAGAGAGCAGTTCTTC,CASSLAGTRALREQFF
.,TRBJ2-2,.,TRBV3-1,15,TGTGCCAGCAGCCCTTCTCAGTCGAACACCGGGGAGCTGTTTTTT,CASSPSQSNTGELFF
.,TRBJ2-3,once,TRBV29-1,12,TGCAGCGTTGCGCACCAAACAGATACGCAGTATTTT,CSVAHQTDTQYF
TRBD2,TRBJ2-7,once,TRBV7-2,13,TGTGCCAGCAGCTTGGATCAGCGGGAATTAATGTACTTC,CASSLDQRELMYF
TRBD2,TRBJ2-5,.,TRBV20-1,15,TGCAGTGCTAGAAGTCAGCGGGAGGGCATGGAGACCCAGTACTTC,CSARSQREGMETQYF
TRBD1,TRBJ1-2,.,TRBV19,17,TGTGCCAGTAGTATCCTGGACAGGAGTCCCCTAGGCTATGGCTACACCTTC,CASSILDRSPLGYGYTF
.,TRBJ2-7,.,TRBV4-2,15,TGTGCCAGCAGCCAGTTAGCGGATAGCTCCTACGAGCAGTACTTC,CASSQLADSSYEQYF
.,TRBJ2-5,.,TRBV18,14,TGTGCCAGCTCACCAAATCCGGGGGCAGAGACCCAGTACTTC,CASSPNPGAETQYF